This is a list of T cell receptor beta chains from one sample in a study of OX40 agonist ivuxolimab in advanced cancers. Produced via immunoSEQ multiplex PCR; TCRdb's table is partial and in-frame only. Among more than 65,000 clones listed, approximately 90% were seen once. The sequencing used CD4+ or CD8+ T cells sorted from blood, collected in a trial of the OX40 agonist ivuxolimab. The source is an adult with an advanced solid tumor such as melanoma, head and neck, liver or kidney cancer. Each CDR3 is given with its conserved first and last residue. D genes are given only for firm matches. Some rows have no size entry. The others give once, few or many, or a class for an expanded clone.

V gene	J gene	D gene	clone size	CDR3 protein	CDR3 DNA
TRBV6-1	TRBJ1-1	-	once	CASSEYKGSTEAFF	TGTGCCAGCAGTGAATACAAGGGGAGCACTGAAGCTTTCTTT
TRBV9	TRBJ2-3	-	-	CASNRDSSTDTQYF	TGTGCCAGCAACCGAGACAGTAGCACAGATACGCAGTATTTT
TRBV11-3	TRBJ2-2	TRBD1	-	CASSLDPGTENTGELFF	TGTGCCAGCAGCTTAGATCCCGGGACAGAGAACACCGGGGAGCTGTTTTTT
TRBV30	TRBJ2-7	-	-	CAWSSGPGLDYEQYF	TGTGCCTGGAGTTCGGGACCGGGACTCGACTACGAGCAGTACTTC
TRBV6-6	TRBJ2-7	-	-	CASSNGLAYEQYF	TGTGCCAGCAGTAACGGACTCGCCTACGAGCAGTACTTC
TRBV7-8	TRBJ2-1	TRBD2	-	CASSLGVAGGMNEQFF	TGTGCCAGCAGCTTAGGGGTAGCGGGGGGGATGAATGAGCAGTTCTTC
TRBV6-5	TRBJ1-2	-	-	CASSYSQDYGYTF	TGTGCCAGCAGTTACTCGCAAGATTATGGCTACACCTTC
TRBV5-6	TRBJ1-1	-	-	CASSRAGNTEAFF	TGTGCCAGCAGTCGGGCAGGGAACACTGAAGCTTTCTTT
TRBV9	TRBJ2-7	TRBD2	-	CASSESGGLTYEQYF	TGTGCCAGCAGCGAAAGCGGGGGGCTTACCTACGAGCAGTACTTC
TRBV7-7	TRBJ1-2	TRBD1	-	CASSSGQGFGGYTF	TGTGCTAGCAGCTCAGGACAGGGATTCGGTGGCTACACCTTC
TRBV5-1	TRBJ2-7	TRBD1	-	CASSFGQGVYEQYF	TGCGCCAGCAGCTTCGGACAGGGGGTATACGAGCAGTACTTC
TRBV5-1	TRBJ1-3	-	-	CASSMTAGNTIYF	TGCGCCAGCAGCATGACAGCAGGAAACACCATATATTTT
TRBV6-4	TRBJ2-1	-	-	CASSEDSSYNEQFF	TGTGCCAGCAGTGAGGACAGCTCCTACAATGAGCAGTTCTTC
TRBV5-8	TRBJ1-1	-	-	CASSFRETLSNTEAFF	TGTGCCAGCAGCTTTAGGGAAACCCTCTCGAACACTGAAGCTTTCTTT
TRBV29-1	TRBJ1-2	TRBD1	-	CSAIEETGNYGYTF	TGCAGCGCCATAGAGGAGACAGGGAACTATGGCTACACCTTC
TRBV6-4	TRBJ2-1	-	-	CASNPGGAENEQFF	TGTGCCAGCAATCCTGGGGGGGCGGAGAATGAGCAGTTCTTC
TRBV29-1	TRBJ2-7	TRBD2	-	CSVAWAGGFYEQYF	TGCAGCGTTGCGTGGGCGGGGGGCTTTTACGAGCAGTACTTC
TRBV7-6	TRBJ2-1	-	-	CASSLGVGNNNEQFF	TGTGCCAGCAGCCTGGGGGTGGGAAATAACAATGAGCAGTTCTTC
TRBV18	TRBJ1-3	-	-	CASSPQSLRGLGNTIYF	TGTGCCAGCTCACCACAGAGCCTCCGGGGACTTGGAAACACCATATATTTT
TRBV5-4	TRBJ2-7	-	-	CASSWSDGSYEQYF	TGTGCCAGCAGCTGGAGCGACGGTTCCTACGAGCAGTACTTC
TRBV6-1	TRBJ2-3	TRBD2	once	CASSPGGIGTDTQYF	TGTGCCAGCAGTCCGGGGGGGATCGGCACAGATACGCAGTATTTT
TRBV12-5	TRBJ2-1	-	-	CASGLGTGFPYNEQFF	TGTGCTAGTGGTTTGGGAACAGGGTTCCCCTACAATGAGCAGTTCTTC
TRBV9	TRBJ2-4	-	-	CASSSTARNIQYF	TGTGCCAGCAGCTCGACGGCGAGAAACATTCAGTACTTC